This T cell receptor beta chain was recovered during a study of blood T cell repertoires in COVID-19. Study summary: T cells, B-cell-depleted T cells, or PBMCs provided the cDNA or gDNA that served as material.

V dropped 1 base and J dropped 7 bases, with 14 bases sitting between them. Germline CDR1 is LNHNV and CDR2 is YYDKDF (reference sequence). The length of the CDR3 is 15 residues. This clone has only one observation. The authors' processing: Cell counts per sample came from amplifying reference gene primers. The table came from immunoSEQ multiplex PCR; TCRdb's copy has only in-frame clones and leaves some out. The DNA gave D and trimming, while V, J and clone size come from that table. The sample holds about 83,000 clones, around 84% seen once. The sequencing sample was made of peripheral blood. The receptor was isolated from a woman older than 75 in a cohort sampled during active or convalescent COVID-19. This sequence joins TRBV15 and TRBJ2-1, with D possibly TRBD1 on 6 matching bases. CDR3 loop: CATSRGPGTINEQFF. CDR3 DNA: TGTGCCACCAGCAGAGGGCCAGGGACAATAAATGAGCAGTTCTTC.